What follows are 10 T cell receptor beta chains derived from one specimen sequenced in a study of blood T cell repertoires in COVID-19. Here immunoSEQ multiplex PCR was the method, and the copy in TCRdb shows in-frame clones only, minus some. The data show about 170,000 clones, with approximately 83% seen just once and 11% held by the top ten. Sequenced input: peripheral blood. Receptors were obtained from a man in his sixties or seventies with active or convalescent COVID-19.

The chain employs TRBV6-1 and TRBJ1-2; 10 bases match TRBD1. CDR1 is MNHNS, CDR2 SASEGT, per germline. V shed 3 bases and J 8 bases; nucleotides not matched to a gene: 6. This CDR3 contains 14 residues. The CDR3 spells CASSDPGQGPGYTF. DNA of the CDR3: TGTGCCAGCAGTGACCCGGGACAGGGGCCGGGCTACACCTTC.

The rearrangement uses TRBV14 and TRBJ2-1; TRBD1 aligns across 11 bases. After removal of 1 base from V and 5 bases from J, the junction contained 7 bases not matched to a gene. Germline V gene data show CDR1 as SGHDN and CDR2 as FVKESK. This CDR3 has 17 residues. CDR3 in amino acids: CASSQVVPGQGDNEQFF. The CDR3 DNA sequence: TGTGCCAGCAGCCAAGTCGTCCCGGGACAGGGGGACAATGAGCAGTTCTTC. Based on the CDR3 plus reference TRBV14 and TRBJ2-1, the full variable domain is EAGVTQFPSHSVIEKGQTVTLRCDPISGHDNLYWYRRVMGKEIKFLLHFVKESKQDESGMPNNRFLAERTGGTYSTLKVQPAELEDSGVYFCASSQVVPGQGDNEQFFGPGTRLTVL.

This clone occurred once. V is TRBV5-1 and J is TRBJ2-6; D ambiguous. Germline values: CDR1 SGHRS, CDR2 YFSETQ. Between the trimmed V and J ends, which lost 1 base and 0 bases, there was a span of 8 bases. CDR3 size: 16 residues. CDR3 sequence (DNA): TGCGCCAGCAGCTTGAACACAGCCTCTGGGGCCAACGTCCTGACTTTC. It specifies CASSLNTASGANVLTF.

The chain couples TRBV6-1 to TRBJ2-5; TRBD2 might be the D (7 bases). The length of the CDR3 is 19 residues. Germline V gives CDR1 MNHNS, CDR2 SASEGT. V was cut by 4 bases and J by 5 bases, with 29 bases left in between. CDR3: CASSGRGTTGTRGWETQYF. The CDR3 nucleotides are TGTGCCAGCAGTGGCCGGGGGACTACCGGGACACGGGGATGGGAGACCCAGTACTTC.

CDR3 in amino acids: CASSLTTGSYNEQFF. The CDR3 coding sequence is TGTGCCAGCAGCTTAACCACAGGGTCCTACAATGAGCAGTTCTTC. The chain employs TRBV11-2 and TRBJ2-1, with a possible D match to TRBD1 (6 bases). The CDR3 length is 15 residues. Germline V gene sequence: CDR1 SGHAT, CDR2 FQNNGV. Trimming stripped 2 bases from V and 1 base from J, with 9 bases between.

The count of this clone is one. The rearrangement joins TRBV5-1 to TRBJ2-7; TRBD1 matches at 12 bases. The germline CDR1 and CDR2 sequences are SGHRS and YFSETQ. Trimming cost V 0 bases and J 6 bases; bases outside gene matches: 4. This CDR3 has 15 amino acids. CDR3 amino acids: CASSLAGQGAAEQYF. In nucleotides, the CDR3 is TGCGCCAGCAGCTTGGCGGGACAGGGGGCAGCCGAGCAGTACTTC. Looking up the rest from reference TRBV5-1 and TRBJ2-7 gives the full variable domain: KAGVTQTPRYLIKTRGQQVTLSCSPISGHRSVSWYQQTPGQGLQFLFEYFSETQRNKGNFPGRFSGRQFSNSRSEMNVSTLELGDSALYLCASSLAGQGAAEQYFGPGTRLTVT.

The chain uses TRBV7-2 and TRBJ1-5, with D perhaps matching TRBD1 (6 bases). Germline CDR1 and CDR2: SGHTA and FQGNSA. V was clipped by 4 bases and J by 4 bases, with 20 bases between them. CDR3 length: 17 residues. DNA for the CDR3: TGTGCCAGCAGCTCGACGTCGAGGCAGGGGCCTAATCAGCCCCAGCATTTT. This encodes CASSSTSRQGPNQPQHF.

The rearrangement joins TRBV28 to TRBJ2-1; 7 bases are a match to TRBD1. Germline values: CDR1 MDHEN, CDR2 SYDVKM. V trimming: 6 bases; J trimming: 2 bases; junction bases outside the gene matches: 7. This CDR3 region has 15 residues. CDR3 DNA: TGTGCCAGCAGCTCAGACAGGGACACCTACAATGAGCAGTTCTTC. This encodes CASSSDRDTYNEQFF.

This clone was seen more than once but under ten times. As DNA, the CDR3 is TGCGCCAGCAGCCAAGATCCGGCGGCCGACCCCCTCAATGAGCAGTTCTTC. This sequence encodes CASSQDPAADPLNEQFF. The V gene is TRBV4-1, the J gene TRBJ2-1, with D uncertain. The CDR3 covers 17 residues. Germline CDR1 reads MGHRA; CDR2 reads YSYEKL. With 0 bases removed from V and 6 bases from J, the gap between germline ends came to 18 bases.

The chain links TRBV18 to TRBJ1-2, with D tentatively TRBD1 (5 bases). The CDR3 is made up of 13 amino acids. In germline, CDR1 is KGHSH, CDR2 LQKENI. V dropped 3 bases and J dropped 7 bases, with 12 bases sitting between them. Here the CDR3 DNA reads TGTGCCAGCTCACCCCAGGGACTGAGTGGCTACACCTTC. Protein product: CASSPQGLSGYTF.